The sequence of this TCR beta chain was determined in a study of identical twins. On this clonotype: No antigen is known for it.

Study observations and caveats: Shared out-of-frame alpha sequences (those common to twins) showed excess low generation probability.

Trimming took 6 bases from V and 5 from J; bases not matched to a gene: 6. Per germline, CDR1 DFQATT and CDR2 SNEGSKA (reference sequence). The CDR3 length is 14 residues. TCRdb processed the 5' RACE reads anew with MiXCR; each CDR3 protein has one entry. The table records about 1.7 million distinct CDR3 sequences, roughly a third of them present only once. Sequenced: cord blood. The genes are TRBV20-1 and TRBJ2-1; TRBD2 matches at 11 bases. The TCR originated in a newborn girl in good health. The CDR3 nucleotides read TGCAGTGCCCGGAGGGGACTAGCGGACAATGAGCAGTTCTTC. Translating it yields CSARRGLADNEQFF.